The T cell receptor (beta chain) under discussion was sequenced for a study of blood T cell repertoires in COVID-19. Study as a whole: Sources were T cells, B-cell-depleted T cells, or PBMCs; the material itself was cDNA or gDNA.

The CDR3 loop spans 16 amino acids. V gave up 4 bases and J gave up 8 bases; unmatched junction bases: 10. From germline, CDR1 is LGHDT and CDR2 YNNKEL (reference sequence). Sequencing was performed with immunoSEQ multiplex PCR; in TCRdb, only in-frame clones are kept and a portion is missing. Of 200,000 or so clones in the sample, 83% were seen once. The chain employs TRBV3-1 (or the pseudogene TRBV3-2) and TRBJ2-1; TRBD2 agrees at 11 bases. The TCR sequence derives from a woman in her fifties or sixties who had been exposed to COVID-19. Sequenced: PBMCs or T cells enriched from blood (not recorded which). The CDR3 DNA sequence: TGTGCCAGCAGCCGCACTAGCGGGGGACCCTGGGATGAGCAGTTCTTC. Protein: CASSRTSGGPWDEQFF.